Each of the 17 T cell receptor beta chains below was sequenced from the same sample in a study of T cell responses to AZD1222 COVID-19 vaccine. This table comes from immunoSEQ multiplex PCR, and its TCRdb copy is limited to in-frame clones, with some not included. The data include 150,000 or so clones; the top ten clones carry about 2.3%. Sequenced material: peripheral blood. These receptors all stem from an adult in good health.

The V gene is TRBV4-3, the J gene TRBJ1-2; D remains ambiguous. The CDR3 length is 13 residues. Germline CDR1 reads LGHNA; CDR2 reads YSLEER. Trimming pared 4 bases from V and 4 bases from J, leaving 10 bases between. Here the CDR3 reads CASSREGSYGYTF. CDR3 nucleotide sequence: TGCGCCAGCAGCCGCGAGGGTAGCTATGGCTACACCTTC.

The chain recombines TRBV6-5 with TRBJ1-2; a weak D match, TRBD1 (5 bases). Germline-derived CDR1 and CDR2 are MNHEY and SVGAGI. Trimming stripped 5 bases from V and 3 bases from J, with 10 bases between. The CDR3 loop spans 13 amino acids. CDR3 protein: CASSTGIYYGYTF. The CDR3 nucleotides read TGTGCCAGCAGTACAGGAATCTACTATGGCTACACCTTC.

V and J are TRBV5-3 and TRBJ1-2; no definite D call. TRBV5-3 is sorted into the ORF group, with uncertain function. The germline V and J ends were trimmed by 3 bases and 5 bases, with 8 bases remaining between them. There are 12 residues in the CDR3. The chain's CDR3 is CARSSGRYGYTF. For the CDR3, the DNA is TGTGCCAGAAGCTCCGGTCGTTATGGCTACACCTTC.

V gene TRBV2 combines with J gene TRBJ1-1, with 10 bases identical to TRBD1. From germline, CDR1 is SNHLY and CDR2 FYNNEI. Trimming at V came to 9 bases and at J to 5 bases, leaving 6 bases not matched to a gene. This CDR3 has 13 amino acids. The CDR3 nucleotides read TGTGCCAGTGGGGACAGGGGAAGGACTGAAGCTTTCTTT. Its translation: CASGDRGRTEAFF.

V gene TRBV7-8 combines with J gene TRBJ1-5; D uncertain. V was shortened by 5 bases and J by 3 bases, with 5 bases between the two germline ends. The CDR3 runs to 12 residues. The germline V gene encodes CDR1 SGHVS and CDR2 FQNEAQ. As DNA, the CDR3 is TGTGCCAGCAGCCAGTACAATCAGCCCCAGCATTTT. Translated, it gives CASSQYNQPQHF.

V gene TRBV7-3 combines with J gene TRBJ2-3; TRBD2 matches 11 bases. Germline CDR1 and CDR2: SGHTA and FQGTGA. J was trimmed by 4 bases and V by 2 bases; bases with no gene match: 5. This CDR3 has 16 residues. The CDR3 DNA sequence: TGTGCCAGCAGCTTAGGTAGCGGGGGGGCCCCAGATACGCAGTATTTT. This gives the protein CASSLGSGGAPDTQYF.

V and J are TRBV5-8 and TRBJ1-6; 9 positions match TRBD1. With V trimmed by 4 bases and J by 14 bases, 19 bases remained unmatched. This CDR3 has 17 amino acids. From germline, CDR1 is SGHTS and CDR2 YDEGEE. CDR3 coding DNA: TGTGCCAGCAGCCCGGGACAGGGCTCTCCACCAAGACTGTCCCTCCACTTT. Encoded protein: CASSPGQGSPPRLSLHF. Supplemented by reference TRBV5-8 and TRBJ1-6, the full variable domain reads EAGVTQSPTHLIKTRGQQATLRCSPISGHTSVYWYQQALGLGLQFLLWYDEGEERNRGNFPPRFSGRQFPNYSSELNVNALELEDSALYLCASSPGQGSPPRLSLHFGNGTRLTVT.

J is TRBJ1-3 and V is TRBV11-2; possibly TRBD1 for D (6 bases). Per the germline V gene, CDR1 is SGHAT and CDR2 is FQNNGV. With 5 bases removed from V and 8 bases from J, the gap between germline ends came to 22 bases. The CDR3 has 16 residues. As DNA, the CDR3 is TGTGCCAGCAGCCCCGGGGGGGCTCCATCTTTACACACCATATATTTT. This sequence encodes CASSPGGAPSLHTIYF.

The chain joins TRBV5-6 to TRBJ2-7; D gene ambiguous. CDR1 is SGHDT, CDR2 YYEEEE, per germline. CDR3 size: 12 residues. V was cut by 0 bases and J by 5 bases, with 6 bases left in between. The CDR3 reads CASSLGRHEQYF. In DNA, the CDR3 is TGTGCCAGCAGCTTGGGCCGCCACGAGCAGTACTTC.

This chain connects TRBV4-2 to TRBJ1-2; no clear D. From germline, CDR1 is LGHNA and CDR2 YNFKEQ. Between the trimmed V and J ends, which lost 1 base and 2 bases, there was a span of 11 bases. This CDR3 has 15 amino acids. The CDR3 DNA is TGTGCCAGCAGCCAAGGTTGGGGAGACAACTATGGCTACACCTTC. Translation gives CASSQGWGDNYGYTF.

The chain combines TRBV15 with TRBJ1-2; maybe TRBD1 (6 bases). The CDR3 is 15 residues long. The V and J ends lost 0 bases and 4 bases respectively, with 12 bases between them. Germline V gene sequence: CDR1 LNHNV, CDR2 YYDKDF (reference sequence). The CDR3 DNA reads TGTGCCACCAGCAGAGATGGGGGGGCGAGCTATGGCTACACCTTC. Amino acid sequence: CATSRDGGASYGYTF.

The rearrangement links TRBV19 to TRBJ1-1; D not resolved. Deletions cut 6 bases from V and 4 bases from J, with 15 bases between. Germline CDR1 is LNHDA and CDR2 is SQIVND (reference sequence). The CDR3 contains 14 residues. In DNA form, the CDR3 reads TGTGCCAGTAGAAGGATTGGGGTAGGCACTGAAGCTTTCTTT. Translation gives CASRRIGVGTEAFF.

The chain recombines TRBV7-2 with TRBJ1-4; 9 nucleotides match TRBD1. The CDR3 is made up of 15 amino acids. Unmatched junction bases numbered 3, after V lost 2 bases and J lost 5 bases. Germline loops: CDR1 SGHTA, CDR2 FQGNSA. The CDR3, as DNA: TGTGCCAGCAGCTTATTGGGACAGGGAAATGAAAAACTGTTTTTT. Protein: CASSLLGQGNEKLFF.

The gene calls are TRBV18 and TRBJ2-2; D is unclear. The CDR3 covers 11 residues. The germline CDR1 and CDR2 sequences are KGHSH and LQKENI. V lost 2 bases and J lost 6, with 1 base in between. CDR3 sequence reads: CASSPAGELFF. DNA of the CDR3: TGTGCCAGCTCACCAGCCGGGGAGCTGTTTTTT.

The V and J genes are TRBV27 and TRBJ1-2; 8 bases align to TRBD1. Germline values: CDR1 MNHEY, CDR2 SMNVEV (reference sequence). CDR3 length: 13 amino acids. V lost 8 bases to trimming and J lost 7 bases; unmatched junction nucleotides: 9. CDR3 region: CASSRTGTFGYTF. Here the CDR3 DNA reads TGTGCCAGCTCTCGGACAGGGACGTTTGGCTACACCTTC.

This chain connects TRBV6-5 to TRBJ1-1; 7 bases line up with TRBD1. V lost 2 bases and J lost 0; bases outside the gene matches: 3. Germline CDR1 and CDR2: MNHEY and SVGAGI. This CDR3 is 15 amino acids long. CDR3 nucleotide sequence: TGTGCCAGCAGTTACCCGGGACAGTTGAACACTGAAGCTTTCTTT. It yields the protein CASSYPGQLNTEAFF.

The chain uses TRBV15 and TRBJ1-2, with D maybe TRBD1 (5 bases). The CDR3 is made up of 15 amino acids. V gave up 3 bases and J gave up 5 bases, with 16 bases separating them. Germline CDR1 is LNHNV and CDR2 is YYDKDF (reference sequence). CDR3 sequence: CATSSPLRDFYGYTF. As DNA, the CDR3 is TGTGCCACCAGCAGCCCTCTCCGGGACTTTTATGGCTACACCTTC. Full variable domain (outside the CDR3, taken from reference TRBV15 and TRBJ1-2): DAMVIQNPRYQVTQFGKPVTLSCSQTLNHNVMYWYQQKSSQAPKLLFHYYDKDFNNEADTPDNFQSRRPNTSFCFLDIRSPGLGDTAMYLCATSSPLRDFYGYTFGSGTRLTVV.